This section outlines one T cell receptor beta chain sequence together with its context. The data derive from a study of blood T cell repertoires in COVID-19. This CDR3 is built from 14 residues. The germline V gene encodes CDR1 LGHDT and CDR2 YNNKEL (reference sequence). V lost 2 bases to trimming and J lost 4 bases, with 11 bases between them. Some clones are missing from TCRdb's copy, which holds only in-frame ones; the method was immunoSEQ multiplex PCR. The repertoire has 250,000 to 400,000 clones, 88% of them found once; the top ten carry 1.6%. Sequenced material: peripheral blood. The rearrangement links TRBV3-1 (or the pseudogene TRBV3-2) to TRBJ1-1; D ambiguous. This TCR was recovered from a woman younger than 45 with COVID-19, enrolled during active disease. The CDR3 region has the DNA TGTGCCAGCAGCCAAAGTAGCGGGATCACTGAAGCTTTCTTT. Encoded protein: CASSQSSGITEAFF.